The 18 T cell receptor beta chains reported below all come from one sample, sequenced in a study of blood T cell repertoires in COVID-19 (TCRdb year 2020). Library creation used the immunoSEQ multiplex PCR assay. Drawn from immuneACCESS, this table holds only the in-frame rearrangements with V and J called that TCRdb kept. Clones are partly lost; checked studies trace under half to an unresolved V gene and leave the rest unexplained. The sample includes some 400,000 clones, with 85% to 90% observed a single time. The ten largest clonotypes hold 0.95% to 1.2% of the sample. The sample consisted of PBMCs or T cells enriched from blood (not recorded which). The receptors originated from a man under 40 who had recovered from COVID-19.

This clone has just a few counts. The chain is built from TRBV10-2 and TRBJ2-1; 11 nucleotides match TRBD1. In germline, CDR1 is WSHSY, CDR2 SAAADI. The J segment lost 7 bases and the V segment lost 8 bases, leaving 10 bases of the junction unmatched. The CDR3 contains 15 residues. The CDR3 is CASGAPGTGGNEQFF. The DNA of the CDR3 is TGCGCCAGCGGGGCACCGGGGACAGGGGGTAATGAGCAGTTCTTC.

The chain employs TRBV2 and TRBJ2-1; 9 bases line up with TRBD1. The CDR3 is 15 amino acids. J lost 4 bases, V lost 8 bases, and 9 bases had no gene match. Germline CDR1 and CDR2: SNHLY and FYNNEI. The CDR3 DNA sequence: TGTGCCAGCCTCCGGGACAGGGTTCCTTACAATGAGCAGTTCTTC. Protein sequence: CASLRDRVPYNEQFF.

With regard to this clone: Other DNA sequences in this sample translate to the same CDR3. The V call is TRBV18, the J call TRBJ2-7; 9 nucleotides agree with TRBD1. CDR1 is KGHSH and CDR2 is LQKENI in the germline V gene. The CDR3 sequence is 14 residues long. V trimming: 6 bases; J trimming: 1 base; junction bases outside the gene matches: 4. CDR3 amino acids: CASSPGTGSYEQYF. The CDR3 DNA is TGTGCCAGCTCGCCGGGGACAGGGTCCTACGAGCAGTACTTC. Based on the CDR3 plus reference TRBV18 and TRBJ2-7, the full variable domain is NAGVMQNPRHLVRRRGQEARLRCSPMKGHSHVYWYRQLPEEGLKFMVYLQKENIIDESGMPKERFSAEFPKEGPSILRIQQVVRGDSAAYFCASSPGTGSYEQYFGPGTRLTVT.

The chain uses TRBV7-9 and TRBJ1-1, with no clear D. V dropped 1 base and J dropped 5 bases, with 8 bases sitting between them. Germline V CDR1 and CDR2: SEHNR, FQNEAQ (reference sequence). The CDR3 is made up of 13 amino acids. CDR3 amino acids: CASSLVEATEAFF. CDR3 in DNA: TGTGCCAGCAGCTTAGTGGAGGCTACTGAAGCTTTCTTT.

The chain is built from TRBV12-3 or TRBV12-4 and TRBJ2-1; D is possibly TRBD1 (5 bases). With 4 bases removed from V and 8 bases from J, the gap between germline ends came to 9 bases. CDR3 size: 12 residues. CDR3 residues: CASSSGFDEQFF. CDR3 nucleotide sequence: TGTGCCAGCAGTTCAGGGTTCGATGAGCAGTTCTTC.

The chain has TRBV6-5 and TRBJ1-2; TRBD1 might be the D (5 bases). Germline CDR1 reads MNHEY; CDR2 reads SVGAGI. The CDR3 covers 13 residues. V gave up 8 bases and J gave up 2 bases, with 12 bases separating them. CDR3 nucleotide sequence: TGTGCCAGCGGACAAACAGGAAACTATGGCTACACCTTC. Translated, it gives CASGQTGNYGYTF.

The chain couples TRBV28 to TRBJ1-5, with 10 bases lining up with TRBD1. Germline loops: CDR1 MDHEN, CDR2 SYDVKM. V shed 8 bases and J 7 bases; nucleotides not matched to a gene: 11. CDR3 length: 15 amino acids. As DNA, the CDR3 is TGTGCCAGCTATCCCCGGGACAGGGGAAAACAGCCCCAGCATTTT. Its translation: CASYPRDRGKQPQHF.

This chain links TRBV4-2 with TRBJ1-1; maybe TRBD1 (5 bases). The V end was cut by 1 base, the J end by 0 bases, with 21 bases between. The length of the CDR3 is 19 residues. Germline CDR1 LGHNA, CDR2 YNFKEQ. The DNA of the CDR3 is TGTGCCAGCAGCCAAGGGTCGGTGCAGGGTGGCGCGATGAACACTGAAGCTTTCTTT. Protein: CASSQGSVQGGAMNTEAFF.

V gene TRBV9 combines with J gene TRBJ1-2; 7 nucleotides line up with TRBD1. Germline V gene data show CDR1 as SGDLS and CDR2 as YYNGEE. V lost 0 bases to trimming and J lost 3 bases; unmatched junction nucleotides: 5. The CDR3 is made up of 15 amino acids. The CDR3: CASSVATGVDYGYTF. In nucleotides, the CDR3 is TGTGCCAGCAGCGTAGCAACAGGGGTGGACTATGGCTACACCTTC.

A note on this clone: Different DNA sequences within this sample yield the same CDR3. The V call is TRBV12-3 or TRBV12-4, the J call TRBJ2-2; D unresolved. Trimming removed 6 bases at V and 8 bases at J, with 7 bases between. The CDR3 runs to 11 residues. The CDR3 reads CASSPSGELFF. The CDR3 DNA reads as TGTGCCAGCAGCCCCTCTGGGGAGCTGTTTTTT.

The CDR3 DNA sequence: TGTGCCACCAGCAGTACTGCAGGGGTGACTAATGAAAAACTGTTTTTT. Amino acid sequence: CATSSTAGVTNEKLFF. J is TRBJ1-4 and V is TRBV15; D might be TRBD1 (6 bases). The germline gives CDR1 LNHNV, CDR2 YYDKDF (reference sequence). V lost 3 bases to trimming and J lost 2 bases, with 13 bases between them. There are 16 residues in the CDR3.

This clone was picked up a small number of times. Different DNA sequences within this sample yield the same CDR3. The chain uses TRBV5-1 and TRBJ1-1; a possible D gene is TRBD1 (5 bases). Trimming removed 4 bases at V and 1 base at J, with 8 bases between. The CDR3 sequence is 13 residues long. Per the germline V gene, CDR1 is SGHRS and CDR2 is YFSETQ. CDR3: CASSPTANTEAFF. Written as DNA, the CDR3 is TGCGCCAGCAGCCCGACAGCGAACACTGAAGCTTTCTTT.

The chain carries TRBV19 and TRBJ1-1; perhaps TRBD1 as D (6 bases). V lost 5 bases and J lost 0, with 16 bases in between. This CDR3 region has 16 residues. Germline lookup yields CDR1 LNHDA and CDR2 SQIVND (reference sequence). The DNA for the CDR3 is TGTGCCAGTAGTTGGTCGACAGGAACAATGAACACTGAAGCTTTCTTT. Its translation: CASSWSTGTMNTEAFF.

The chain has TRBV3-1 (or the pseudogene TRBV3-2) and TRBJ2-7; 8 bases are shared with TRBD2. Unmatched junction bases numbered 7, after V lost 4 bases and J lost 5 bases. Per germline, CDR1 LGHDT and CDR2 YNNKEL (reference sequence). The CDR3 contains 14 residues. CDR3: CASSRSGSINEQYF. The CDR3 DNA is TGTGCCAGCAGCCGGAGCGGGAGTATCAACGAGCAGTACTTC.

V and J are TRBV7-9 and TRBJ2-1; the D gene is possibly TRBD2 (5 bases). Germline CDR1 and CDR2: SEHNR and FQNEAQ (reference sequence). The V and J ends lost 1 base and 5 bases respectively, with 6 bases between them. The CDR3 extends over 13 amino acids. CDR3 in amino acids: CASSLVRDNEQFF. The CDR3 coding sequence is TGTGCCAGCAGCTTAGTGAGGGACAATGAGCAGTTCTTC.

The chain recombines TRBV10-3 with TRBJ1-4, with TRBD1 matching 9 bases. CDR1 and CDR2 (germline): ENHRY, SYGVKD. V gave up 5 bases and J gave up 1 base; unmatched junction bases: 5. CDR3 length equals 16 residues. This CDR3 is CAISRTGDGTNEKLFF. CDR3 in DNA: TGTGCCATCAGTAGGACAGGGGACGGAACTAATGAAAAACTGTTTTTT.

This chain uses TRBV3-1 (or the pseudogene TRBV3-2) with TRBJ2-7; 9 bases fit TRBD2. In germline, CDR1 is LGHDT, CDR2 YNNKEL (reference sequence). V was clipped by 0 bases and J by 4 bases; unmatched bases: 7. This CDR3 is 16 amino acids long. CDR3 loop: CASSQDPSGNLYEQYF. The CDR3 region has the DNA TGTGCCAGCAGCCAAGATCCTAGCGGGAATCTATACGAGCAGTACTTC.

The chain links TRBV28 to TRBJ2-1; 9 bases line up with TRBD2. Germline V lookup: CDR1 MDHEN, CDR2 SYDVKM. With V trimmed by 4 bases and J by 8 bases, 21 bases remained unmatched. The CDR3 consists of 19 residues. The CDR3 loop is CASSYSRQGTSHRWDEQFF. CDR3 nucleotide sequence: TGTGCCAGCAGTTATTCCCGACAAGGGACTAGCCACCGGTGGGATGAGCAGTTCTTC. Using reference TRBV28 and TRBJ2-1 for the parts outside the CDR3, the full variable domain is DVKVTQSSRYLVKRTGEKVFLECVQDMDHENMFWYRQDPGLGLRLIYFSYDVKMKEKGDIPEGYSVSREKKERFSLILESASTNQTSMYLCASSYSRQGTSHRWDEQFFGPGTRLTVL.